Described below is a single T cell receptor beta chain sequence and its context. Its antigen remains unidentified. Trimming stripped 0 bases from V and 8 bases from J, with 11 bases between. The CDR3 extends over 13 amino acids. Germline lookup yields CDR1 SGDLS and CDR2 YYNGEE. These data come from a study of T cell responses to AZD1222 COVID-19 vaccine. Study-wide points: Epitopes outside B.1.351 and B.1.1.7 mutated regions reportedly drew nearly half of spike TCRs. Females made up more of the donors, who were largely white British, and clonal diversity may have come out too low.

Profiling relied on immunoSEQ multiplex PCR, and the TCRdb table lists in-frame clones only, not all of them. The sample has 100,000 to 150,000 clones, about 89% seen once; the top ten hold approximately 4.5%. This chain links TRBV9 with TRBJ1-1; unclear D gene. The sequence derives from an adult in good health. The sequenced sample was peripheral blood, obtained on day 0 of AZD1222 vaccination. As DNA, the CDR3 is TGTGCCAGCAGCGTAGAGGGAGGACCGGAAGCTTTCTTT. Amino acid sequence: CASSVEGGPEAFF.